These 2 T cell receptor beta chains were sequenced from one sample in a study of shared clonotypes between healthy human individuals. Using immunoSEQ multiplex PCR, the repertoire was profiled, and TCRdb retains in-frame clones only, with some absent. The table has roughly 2 million clones, 90% to 96% seen once; the top ten hold approximately 0.13%. The sequencing sample was made of naive CD4+ T cells sorted from blood. Described subset: CD45RA+ positively selected. These receptors were obtained from a man younger than 35 in good health.

The gene calls are TRBV4-2 and TRBJ1-1; D might be TRBD1 (6 bases). The ends were cut back, 0 bases at V and 2 bases at J, with 13 bases in the middle. This CDR3 contains 16 residues. CDR1 and CDR2 (germline): LGHNA, YNFKEQ. This chain's CDR3 is CASSQDWRTDNTEAFF. The CDR3 DNA reads TGTGCCAGCAGCCAAGATTGGAGGACAGACAACACTGAAGCTTTCTTT.

This clone has only a few counts. V usage is TRBV2 and J usage is TRBJ1-1; D call uncertain. V was pared by 6 bases and J by 7 bases, with 12 bases between. CDR1 is SNHLY, CDR2 FYNNEI, per germline. The CDR3 totals 12 residues. The CDR3 bases are TGTGCCAGCAGCGCCGGGATATTTGAAGCTTTCTTT. Its protein is CASSAGIFEAFF.